This T cell receptor beta chain comes out of a study of identical twins. Study conclusions and caveats: Insertions were fewer in abundant cord blood beta clonotypes, whereas memory repertoires showed none of this pattern. Conclusions came from cross-sectional statistical analysis, not from following the same donors.

As regards this clonotype: The antigen remains undetermined.

Trimming took 3 bases from V and 5 from J; bases not matched to a gene: 9. The CDR3 length is 15 residues. CDR1 and CDR2 (germline): LNHDA, SQIVND (reference sequence). Unique molecular identifiers were present on the cDNA, and a universal primer site came from template switching. In TCRdb, the 5' RACE reads were re-called with MiXCR into one record per CDR3 protein. The table shows some 590,000 distinct CDR3 sequences, with approximately 10% occurring only once. These data were also reused for a study on yellow fever vaccine responses in identical twins.

The rearrangement links TRBV19 to TRBJ2-5; 7 bases align to TRBD1. The sequencing sample was made of PBMCs. The sequence was collected from a young woman in good health. The CDR3 loop is CASSMVRGGVETQYF. CDR3 nucleotides: TGTGCCAGTAGTATGGTGAGAGGGGGCGTCGAGACCCAGTACTTC.